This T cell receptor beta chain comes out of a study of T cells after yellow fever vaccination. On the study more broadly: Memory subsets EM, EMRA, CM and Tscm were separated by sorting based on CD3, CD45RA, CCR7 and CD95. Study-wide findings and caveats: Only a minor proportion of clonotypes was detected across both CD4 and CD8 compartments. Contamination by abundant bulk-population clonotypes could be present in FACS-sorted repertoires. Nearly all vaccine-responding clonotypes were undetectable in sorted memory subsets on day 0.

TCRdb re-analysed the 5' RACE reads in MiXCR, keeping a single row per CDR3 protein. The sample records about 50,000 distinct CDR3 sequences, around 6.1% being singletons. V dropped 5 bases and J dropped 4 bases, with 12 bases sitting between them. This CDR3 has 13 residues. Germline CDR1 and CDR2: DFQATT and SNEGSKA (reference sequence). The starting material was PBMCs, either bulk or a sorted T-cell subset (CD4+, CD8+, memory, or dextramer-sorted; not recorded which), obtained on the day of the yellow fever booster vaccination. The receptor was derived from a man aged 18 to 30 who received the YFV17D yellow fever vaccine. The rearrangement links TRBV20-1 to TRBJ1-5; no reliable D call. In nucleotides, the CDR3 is TGCAGTGCTCACGACGGACGGAATCAGCCCCAGCATTTT. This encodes CSAHDGRNQPQHF.